These 28 T cell receptor beta chains were sequenced from one sample in a study of monozygotic twins with cystic fibrosis. TCRdb keeps only in-frame clones here, not all; method: immunoSEQ multiplex PCR. The repertoire has 30,000 or so clones, more than 85% of them found once; the top ten carry roughly 0.9%. Sequenced sample: blood. These receptors came from a girl aged 2-10 years with cystic fibrosis.

The chain recombines TRBV13 with TRBJ2-5; 12 nucleotides line up with TRBD2. Trimming at V came to 5 bases and at J to 4 bases, leaving 8 bases not matched to a gene. Germline V gene lookup returns CDR1 PRHDT and CDR2 FYEKMQ (reference sequence). There are 16 residues in the CDR3. The DNA of the CDR3 is TGTGCCAGCAGCCCACGACTAGCGGGGGAGATAGAGACCCAGTACTTC. Translated: CASSPRLAGEIETQYF. The variable domain in full, completed from reference TRBV13 and TRBJ2-5, reads AAGVIQSPRHLIKEKRETATLKCYPIPRHDTVYWYQQGPGQDPQFLISFYEKMQSDKGSIPDRFSAQQFSDYHSELNMSSLELGDSALYFCASSPRLAGEIETQYFGPGTRLLVL.

The J gene is TRBJ2-7, the V gene TRBV6-5; 7 bases are a match to TRBD1. Trimming cost V 0 bases and J 11 bases; bases outside gene matches: 7. The CDR3 runs to 13 residues. CDR1 is MNHEY and CDR2 is SVGAGI in the germline V gene. The DNA of the CDR3 is TGTGCCAGCAGTTACTCGATGGGGACAGAGGAGTACTTC. Translated, it gives CASSYSMGTEEYF.

The chain uses TRBV4-2 and TRBJ2-3; TRBD2 aligns across 13 bases. J gave up 2 bases and V 8 bases, and 7 bases lay outside the gene matches. Germline loops: CDR1 LGHNA, CDR2 YNFKEQ. The CDR3 spans 16 residues. CDR3 coding DNA: TGTGCCAGCCGGACTAGCGGGGGCCGGGACACAGATACGCAGTATTTT. It translates to CASRTSGGRDTDTQYF.

The chain combines TRBV6-5 with TRBJ1-3; 7 bases are a match to TRBD1. The CDR3 spans 15 residues. Unmatched junction bases numbered 5, after V lost 3 bases and J lost 3 bases. Germline V gene lookup returns CDR1 MNHEY and CDR2 SVGAGI. Here the CDR3 DNA reads TGTGCCAGCAGTTATTCAGGGGGAAATGGAAACACCATATATTTT. Residues: CASSYSGGNGNTIYF.

The rearrangement uses TRBV11-3 and TRBJ1-1; 7 bases fit TRBD1. The V gene's germline CDR1 is SGHNT and CDR2 YENEEA. V was pared by 5 bases and J by 8 bases, with 8 bases of the junction left unmatched. The CDR3 extends over 13 amino acids. In nucleotides, the CDR3 is TGTGCCAGCAGCCCTACAGGGGAAGGAGAAGCTTTCTTT. Translating it yields CASSPTGEGEAFF.

This clone is a singleton in its sample. The CDR3 sequence: CASSMPPQGVGRPNYGYTF. In DNA, the CDR3 is TGTGCCAGTAGTATGCCCCCACAGGGGGTTGGCAGGCCCAACTATGGCTACACCTTC. This chain joins TRBV19 and TRBJ1-2; 8 nucleotides agree with TRBD1. CDR1 is LNHDA and CDR2 is SQIVND in the germline V gene (reference sequence). The J segment lost 2 bases and the V segment lost 3 bases, leaving 17 bases of the junction unmatched. There are 19 residues in the CDR3. The full variable domain, in which reference TRBV19 and TRBJ1-2 provide the parts outside the CDR3, is DGGITQSPKYLFRKEGQNVTLSCEQNLNHDAMYWYRQDPGQGLRLIYYSQIVNDFQKGDIAEGYSVSREKKESFPLTVTSAQKNPTAFYLCASSMPPQGVGRPNYGYTFGSGTRLTVV.

V usage is TRBV7-8 and J usage is TRBJ2-3; no firm D call. V lost 1 base and J 0 bases, leaving 14 bases between the germline ends. This CDR3 region has 17 residues. CDR1 is SGHVS and CDR2 is FQNEAQ in the germline V gene. CDR3 DNA sequence: TGTGCCAGCAGCTTAGGCTTGGCGGATACTAGCACAGATACGCAGTATTTT. It yields the protein CASSLGLADTSTDTQYF.

This clone was counted between two and nine times. The chain recombines TRBV4-2 with TRBJ2-2; D is uncertain. This CDR3 spans 16 amino acids. Germline V lookup: CDR1 LGHNA, CDR2 YNFKEQ. The V and J ends lost 2 bases and 1 base respectively, with 11 bases between them. The CDR3 DNA reads as TGTGCCAGCAGCCAAAATGCTAGAAGGAACACCGGGGAGCTGTTTTTT. It codes for CASSQNARRNTGELFF.

V and J are TRBV25-1 and TRBJ1-2; no reliable D call. CDR1 and CDR2 (germline): MGHDK, SYGVNS. The length of the CDR3 is 14 residues. The germline V and J ends were trimmed by 1 base and 8 bases, with 14 bases remaining between them. The CDR3 coding sequence is TGTGCCAGCAGTGAATCTAGAGGCCTTCAAGGCTACACCTTC. Amino acids: CASSESRGLQGYTF.

Comments on this clone: The sample carries other DNA sequences with the same CDR3. The chain is built from TRBV4-1 and TRBJ1-5; D remains unclear. The CDR3 sequence is 16 residues long. Germline V gene sequence: CDR1 MGHRA, CDR2 YSYEKL. Trimming cost V 4 bases and J 1 base, with 14 bases left between them. The CDR3 DNA reads TGCGCCAGCAGCCGCATCTGGGCAGCCAGCAATCAGCCCCAGCATTTT. Translation gives CASSRIWAASNQPQHF.

This clone appeared once. The chain employs TRBV5-4 and TRBJ1-1; 7 bases fit TRBD1. The ends lost 3 bases at V and 1 base at J; junction bases unmatched: 18. This CDR3 region has 19 residues. Germline V gene lookup returns CDR1 SGHNT and CDR2 YYREEE (reference sequence). The chain's CDR3 is CASSSSAGQARSRNTEAFF. The CDR3 coding sequence is TGTGCCAGCAGCTCCTCCGCCGGACAGGCACGATCGAGGAACACTGAAGCTTTCTTT. Full variable domain (rest looked up from reference TRBV5-4 and TRBJ1-1): ETGVTQSPTHLIKTRGQQVTLRCSSQSGHNTVSWYQQALGQGPQFIFQYYREEENGRGNFPPRFSGLQFPNYSSELNVNALELDDSALYLCASSSSAGQARSRNTEAFFGQGTRLTVV.

This chain uses TRBV28 with TRBJ1-1; D unclear. The germline CDR1 and CDR2 sequences are MDHEN and SYDVKM. V lost 5 bases to trimming and J lost 1 base, with 8 bases between them. The CDR3 has 13 amino acids. Written as DNA, the CDR3 is TGTGCCAGCAGTCTACAGAGGAACACTGAAGCTTTCTTT. Amino acid sequence: CASSLQRNTEAFF.

This clone has a handful of counts. The rearrangement joins TRBV6-6 to TRBJ1-5, with a weak D call TRBD1 (6 bases). The V end lost 9 bases, the J end lost 0 bases, and 9 bases lay between the germline ends. Germline V gives CDR1 MNHNY, CDR2 SVGAGI (reference sequence). The CDR3 consists of 13 residues. The CDR3 DNA is TGTGCCAGTAGGGGGAATAGCAATCAGCCCCAGCATTTT. It specifies CASRGNSNQPQHF.

The chain carries TRBV9 and TRBJ2-5, with TRBD2 identical over 9 bases. The junction had 11 bases not matched to a gene; V was cut back by 0 bases and J by 5 bases. Germline V CDR1 and CDR2: SGDLS, YYNGEE. The CDR3 is 17 amino acids. The CDR3 DNA follows: TGTGCCAGCAGCGTAGCGGCGGGAGGGCCAGAAGGGGAGACCCAGTACTTC. This gives the protein CASSVAAGGPEGETQYF. The full variable domain, with the rest looked up from reference TRBV9 and TRBJ2-5, is DSGVTQTPKHLITATGQRVTLRCSPRSGDLSVYWYQQSLDQGLQFLIQYYNGEERAKGNILERFSAQQFPDLHSELNLSSLELGDSALYFCASSVAAGGPEGETQYFGPGTRLLVL.

The chain couples TRBV28 to TRBJ2-2; D possibly corresponds to TRBD2 (6 bases). Germline values: CDR1 MDHEN, CDR2 SYDVKM. There are 14 residues in the CDR3. V was cut by 6 bases and J by 7 bases, with 15 bases left in between. CDR3 protein: CASRKGRGGGELFF. The CDR3 DNA sequence: TGTGCCAGCAGAAAAGGGCGGGGTGGCGGGGAGCTGTTTTTT.

The CDR3 DNA sequence: TGTGCCAGCAGGCAGGGTGCACTCTACTCTGGAAACACCATATATTTT. Protein sequence: CASRQGALYSGNTIYF. The chain combines TRBV28 with TRBJ1-3, with D possibly being TRBD1 (5 bases). The germline V gene has CDR1 MDHEN and CDR2 SYDVKM. The CDR3 consists of 16 residues. Trimming took off 6 bases at V and 0 bases at J, with 15 bases between the two ends.

The sample holds a few counts of this clone. This chain connects TRBV7-8 to TRBJ2-7; D may be TRBD1 (6 bases). CDR1 is SGHVS and CDR2 is FQNEAQ in the germline V gene. This CDR3 is built from 14 residues. The V gene lost 0 bases and the J gene lost 3 bases, with 9 bases spanning the gap. The CDR3 DNA reads TGTGCCAGCAGCTTAGCGAGGGGGAACTACGAGCAGTACTTC. It codes for CASSLARGNYEQYF.

The rearrangement links TRBV19 to TRBJ1-6, with 7 bases lining up with TRBD1. This CDR3 has 22 amino acids. Trimming cost V 10 bases and J 0 bases; bases outside gene matches: 27. Germline V lookup: CDR1 LNHDA, CDR2 SQIVND (reference sequence). The CDR3 DNA sequence: TGTGCCAAATTTGGAGACTTCTTTCCGGACAGGACTAATAGCTCCTATAATTCACCCCTCCACTTT. Its protein is CAKFGDFFPDRTNSSYNSPLHF.

V usage is TRBV5-1 and J usage is TRBJ2-7; a possible D gene is TRBD1 (6 bases). V was pared by 2 bases and J by 3 bases, with 18 bases between. The CDR3 covers 16 residues. The germline V gene encodes CDR1 SGHRS and CDR2 YFSETQ. In nucleotides, the CDR3 is TGCGCCAGCAGCTTACCTTTACAGGGTAATCTCTACGAGCAGTACTTC. Translation: CASSLPLQGNLYEQYF.

This clone was observed once. This chain links TRBV19 with TRBJ2-1; 13 bases are shared with TRBD2. This CDR3 comprises 15 residues. Germline V lookup: CDR1 LNHDA, CDR2 SQIVND (reference sequence). Trimming removed 5 bases from V and 10 bases from J; junction bases left unmatched: 8. The CDR3 region is CASSAILAGGHEQFF. CDR3 nucleotides: TGTGCCAGTAGTGCCATACTAGCGGGAGGGCACGAGCAGTTCTTC.

This clone was seen a few times. This sequence joins TRBV12-2 and TRBJ2-1; the table calls TRBD2, which could not be checked here. TRBV12-2 is reported as a pseudogene. This CDR3 contains 16 residues. The CDR3 DNA follows: TGTGCAAGTCGCTTAACTAGCGGGAGAAGGTACAATGAGCAGTTCTTC. It yields the protein CASRLTSGRRYNEQFF.

The chain recombines TRBV6-6 with TRBJ1-2, with TRBD1 as a possible D gene (6 bases). The CDR3 sequence is 14 residues long. V gave up 5 bases and J gave up 3 bases, with 13 bases separating them. Germline CDR1 and CDR2: MNHNY and SVGAGI (reference sequence). The CDR3 sequence: CASSTVQGYYGYTF. The CDR3 nucleotides read TGTGCCAGCAGTACCGTACAGGGATACTATGGCTACACCTTC.

This chain joins TRBV5-1 and TRBJ1-1; D might be TRBD1 (5 bases). CDR1 is SGHRS, CDR2 YFSETQ, per germline. The germline V and J ends were trimmed by 4 bases and 4 bases, with 14 bases remaining between them. The length of the CDR3 is 14 residues. DNA of the CDR3: TGCGCCAGCAGCACAGCCTCAGGGATCACTGAAGCTTTCTTT. Translation gives CASSTASGITEAFF.

In this sample, this clone turned up a few times. The rearrangement links TRBV5-1 to TRBJ1-3; D might be TRBD1 (5 bases). CDR1 SGHRS and CDR2 YFSETQ come from the germline V gene. V dropped 4 bases and J dropped 0 bases, with 11 bases sitting between them. The CDR3 length is 15 residues. The CDR3 loop is CASSLDKYSGNTIYF. CDR3 nucleotide sequence: TGCGCCAGCAGCCTGGACAAGTACTCTGGAAACACCATATATTTT.

The chain combines TRBV18 with TRBJ1-3; D may be TRBD1 (5 bases). The CDR3 loop spans 14 amino acids. Germline CDR1 KGHSH, CDR2 LQKENI. V lost 3 bases and J 4 bases, leaving 10 bases between the germline ends. DNA of the CDR3: TGTGCCAGCTCACCTCCTGGACAAGGAAACACCATATATTTT. Its translation: CASSPPGQGNTIYF.

This rearrangement joins TRBV9 to TRBJ2-5; 7 positions agree with TRBD2. After removal of 4 bases from V and 5 bases from J, the junction contained 8 bases not matched to a gene. Germline V gene lookup returns CDR1 SGDLS and CDR2 YYNGEE. The CDR3 has 14 amino acids. The CDR3 spells CASSPRRGDETQYF. The CDR3 DNA reads TGTGCCAGCAGCCCCAGACGGGGGGACGAGACCCAGTACTTC.

The rearrangement joins TRBV10-1 to TRBJ2-3; 10 nucleotides align to TRBD1. Per the germline V gene, CDR1 is WNHNN and CDR2 is SYGVQD (reference sequence). With 7 bases clipped from V and 1 base from J, the junction kept 5 bases outside the gene matches. CDR3 size: 15 residues. The CDR3 coding sequence is TGCGCCAGCAAAGATGGGACAGGGGGCACAGATACGCAGTATTTT. Translation gives CASKDGTGGTDTQYF.

This rearrangement joins TRBV5-5 to TRBJ1-2, with 10 bases matching TRBD1. V was pared by 4 bases and J by 2 bases, with 5 bases of the junction left unmatched. The germline V gene has CDR1 SGHKS and CDR2 YYEKEE (reference sequence). This CDR3 is built from 15 residues. CDR3 nucleotide sequence: TGTGCCAGCAGCCCTAGGGACAGGGGAAACTATGGCTACACCTTC. As protein: CASSPRDRGNYGYTF.